The T cell receptor (beta chain) under discussion was sequenced for a study of blood T cell repertoires in COVID-19 (dated by TCRdb to about 2020). For the study in its entirety: The collaborator samples originated in the United States, Italy and Spain and spanned the acute and convalescent phases of COVID-19. The samples were drawn from the first 160 participants of the ongoing ImmuneRACE study and from over 950 subjects provided by 6 global collaborators. The dataset comprised deeply sampled blood TCRbeta repertoires from subjects exposed to, actively infected with, or recovered from COVID-19. The material from the prospective study consisted of cDNA or gDNA derived from T cells, B-cell-depleted T cells, or PBMCs. HLA class I and class II types, where available, came from metadata supplied by the sample provider rather than from assay-based typing. A de-identified subject ID, COVID-19 status, age in years and sex were almost always included in the sample metadata. The repertoires were released in a freely available public database intended as a resource for research on the immune response to SARS-CoV-2. What the research found in general, with its limitations: Clinical and demographic metadata were provided uncurated, with the amount varying by source and participant.

For this clone: Its antigen is unknown. Per-base qualities were not stored, and no clone one base away is much larger.

Samples from volunteer blood donors who had recovered from COVID-19 were contributed by a second Seattle source. The collaborating institutions used their own protocols to collect whole blood in K2EDTA tubes. For TCRbeta analysis, collaborators shipped samples in one of three forms: frozen whole blood, isolated PBMCs, or DNA extracted from either of those sample types. TCRbeta CDR3 regions were amplified from genomic DNA by means of the immunoSEQ Assay, a bias-controlled multiplex PCR. In the source study's methods: The number of nucleated cells in each sample was estimated from the amplification of reference gene primers within the assay. Sequence reads were collapsed and filtered to measure the absolute abundance of every unique TCRbeta CDR3 rearrangement. For each sample, productive Simpson clonality was calculated as the square root of Simpson's diversity index over productive rearrangements. This immuneACCESS table, as held by TCRdb, lists in-frame sequences with V and J called but not all clones. Of the missing ones, under half trace to an unresolved V gene in checked studies; the others have no known cause. V and J calls and clone size are given by that table; D and trimming were obtained from the DNA. For this sample there are roughly 150,000 clones; around 90% appear just once. The ten largest clones take up around 2% of the sample.

From its cysteine to its phenylalanine, the CDR3 spans 15 amino acids. Only the CDR3 region is kept as DNA, spanning 45 bases read in frame from base 1. The germline V gene supplies CDR1 SGHRS and CDR2 YFSETQ. V is reduced by 4 bases and J by 7 bases, leaving a spacing of 17 bases between them. Sequencing used peripheral blood. The V and J genes are TRBV5-1 and TRBJ1-4, and the D gene may be TRBD1, 5 bases matching. The origin of this receptor is a man aged 50 or older who had recovered from COVID-19. The CDR3 sequence is CASSPTGGVTEKLFF. The bases are TGCGCCAGCAGCCCGACGGGGGGAGTGACTGAAAAACTGTTTTTT.